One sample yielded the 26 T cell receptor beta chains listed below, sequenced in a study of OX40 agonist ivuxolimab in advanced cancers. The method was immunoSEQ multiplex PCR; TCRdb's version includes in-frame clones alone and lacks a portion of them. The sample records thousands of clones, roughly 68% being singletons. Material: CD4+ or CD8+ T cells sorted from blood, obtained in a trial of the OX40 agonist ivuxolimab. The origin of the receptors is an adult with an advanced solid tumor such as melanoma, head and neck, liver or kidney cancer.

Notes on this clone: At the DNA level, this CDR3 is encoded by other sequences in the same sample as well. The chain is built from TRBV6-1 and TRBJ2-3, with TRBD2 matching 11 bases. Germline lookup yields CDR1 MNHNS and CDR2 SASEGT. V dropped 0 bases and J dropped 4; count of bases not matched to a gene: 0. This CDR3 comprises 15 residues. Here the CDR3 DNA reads TGTGCCAGCAGTGAAGCACTAGCGGGAGCAGATACGCAGTATTTT. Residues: CASSEALAGADTQYF.

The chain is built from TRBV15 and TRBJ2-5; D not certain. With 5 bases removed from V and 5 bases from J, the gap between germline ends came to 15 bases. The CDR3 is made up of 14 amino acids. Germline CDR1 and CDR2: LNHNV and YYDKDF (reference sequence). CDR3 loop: CATSQGSSGETQYF. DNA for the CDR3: TGTGCCACCAGCCAAGGATCTAGTGGGGAGACCCAGTACTTC.

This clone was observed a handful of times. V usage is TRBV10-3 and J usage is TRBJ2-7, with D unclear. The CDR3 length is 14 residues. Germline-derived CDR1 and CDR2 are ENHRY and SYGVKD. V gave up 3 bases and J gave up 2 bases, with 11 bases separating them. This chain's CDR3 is CAISDGVRTYEQYF. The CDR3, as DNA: TGTGCCATCAGTGATGGTGTCAGAACCTACGAGCAGTACTTC.

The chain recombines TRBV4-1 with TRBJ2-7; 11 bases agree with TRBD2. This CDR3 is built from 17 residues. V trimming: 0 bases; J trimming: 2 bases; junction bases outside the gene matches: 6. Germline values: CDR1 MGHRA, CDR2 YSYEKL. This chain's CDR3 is CASSQESAGLAAYEQYF. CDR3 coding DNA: TGCGCCAGCAGCCAAGAGTCAGCGGGACTAGCGGCCTACGAGCAGTACTTC.

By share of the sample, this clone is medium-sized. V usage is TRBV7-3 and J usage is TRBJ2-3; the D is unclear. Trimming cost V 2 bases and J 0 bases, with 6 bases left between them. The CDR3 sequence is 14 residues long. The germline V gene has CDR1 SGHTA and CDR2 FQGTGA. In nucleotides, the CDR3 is TGTGCCAGCAGCTTACTTGGGAGCACAGATACGCAGTATTTT. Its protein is CASSLLGSTDTQYF.

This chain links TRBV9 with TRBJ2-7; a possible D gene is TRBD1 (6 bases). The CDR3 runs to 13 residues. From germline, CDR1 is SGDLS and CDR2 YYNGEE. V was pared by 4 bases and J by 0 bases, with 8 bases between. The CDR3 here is CASSPGVSYEQYF. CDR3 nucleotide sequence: TGTGCCAGCAGCCCAGGGGTCTCCTACGAGCAGTACTTC.

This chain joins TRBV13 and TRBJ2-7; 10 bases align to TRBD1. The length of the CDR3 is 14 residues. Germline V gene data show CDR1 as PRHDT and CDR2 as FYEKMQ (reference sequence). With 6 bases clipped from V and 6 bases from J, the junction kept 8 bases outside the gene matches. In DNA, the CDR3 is TGTGCCAGCAGTTACTTGGGGACAGGGGTCGAGCAGTACTTC. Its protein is CASSYLGTGVEQYF.

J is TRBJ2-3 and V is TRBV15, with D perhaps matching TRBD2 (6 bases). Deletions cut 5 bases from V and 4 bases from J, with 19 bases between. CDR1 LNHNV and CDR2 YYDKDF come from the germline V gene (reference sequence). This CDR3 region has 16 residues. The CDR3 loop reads CATSPSSGSGSDTQYF. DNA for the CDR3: TGTGCCACCAGCCCGAGTTCCGGGAGTGGGTCAGATACGCAGTATTTT. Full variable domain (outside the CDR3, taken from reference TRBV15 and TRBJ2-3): DAMVIQNPRYQVTQFGKPVTLSCSQTLNHNVMYWYQQKSSQAPKLLFHYYDKDFNNEADTPDNFQSRRPNTSFCFLDIRSPGLGDTAMYLCATSPSSGSGSDTQYFGPGTRLTVL.

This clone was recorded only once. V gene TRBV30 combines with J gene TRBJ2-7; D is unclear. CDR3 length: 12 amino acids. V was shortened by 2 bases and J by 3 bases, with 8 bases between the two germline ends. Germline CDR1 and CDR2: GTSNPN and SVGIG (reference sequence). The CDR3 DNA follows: TGTGCCTGGAGTCTCATAGTCTACGAGCAGTACTTC. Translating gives CAWSLIVYEQYF.

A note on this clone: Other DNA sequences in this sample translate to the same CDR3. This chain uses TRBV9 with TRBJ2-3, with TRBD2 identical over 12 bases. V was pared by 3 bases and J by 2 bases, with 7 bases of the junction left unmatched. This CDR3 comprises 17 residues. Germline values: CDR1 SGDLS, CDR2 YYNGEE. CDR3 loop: CASSAAGTSGYTDTQYF. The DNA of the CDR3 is TGTGCCAGCAGCGCAGCCGGGACTAGCGGGTACACAGATACGCAGTATTTT.

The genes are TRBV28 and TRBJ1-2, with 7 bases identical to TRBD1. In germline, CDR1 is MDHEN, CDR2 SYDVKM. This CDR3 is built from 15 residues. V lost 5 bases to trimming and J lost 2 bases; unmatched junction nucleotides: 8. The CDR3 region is CASSHRQGTNYGYTF. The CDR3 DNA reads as TGTGCCAGCAGTCATCGACAGGGTACAAACTATGGCTACACCTTC.

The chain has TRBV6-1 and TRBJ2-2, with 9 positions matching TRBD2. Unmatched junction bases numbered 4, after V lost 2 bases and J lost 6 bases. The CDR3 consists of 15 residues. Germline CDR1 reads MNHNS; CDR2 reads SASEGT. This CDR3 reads CASSELAGVPGELFF. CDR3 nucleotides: TGTGCCAGCAGTGAATTAGCGGGAGTGCCCGGGGAGCTGTTTTTT.

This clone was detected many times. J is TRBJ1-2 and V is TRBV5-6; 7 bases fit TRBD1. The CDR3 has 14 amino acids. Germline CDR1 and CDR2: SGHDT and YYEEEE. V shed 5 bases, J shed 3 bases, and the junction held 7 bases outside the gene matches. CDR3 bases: TGTGCCAGCAGACCAGGGGGTATGGACTATGGCTACACCTTC. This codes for CASRPGGMDYGYTF.

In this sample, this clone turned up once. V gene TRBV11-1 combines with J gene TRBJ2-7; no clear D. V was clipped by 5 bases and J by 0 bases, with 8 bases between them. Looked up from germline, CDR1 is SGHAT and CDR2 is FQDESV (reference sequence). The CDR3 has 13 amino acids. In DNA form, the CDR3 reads TGTGCCAGCAGCCCCCGTGGCTCCTACGAGCAGTACTTC. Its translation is CASSPRGSYEQYF. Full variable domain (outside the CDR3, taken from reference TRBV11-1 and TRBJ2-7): EAEVAQSPRYKITEKSQAVAFWCDPISGHATLYWYRQILGQGPELLVQFQDESVVDDSQLPKDRFSAERLKGVDSTLKIQPAELGDSAMYLCASSPRGSYEQYFGPGTRLTVT.

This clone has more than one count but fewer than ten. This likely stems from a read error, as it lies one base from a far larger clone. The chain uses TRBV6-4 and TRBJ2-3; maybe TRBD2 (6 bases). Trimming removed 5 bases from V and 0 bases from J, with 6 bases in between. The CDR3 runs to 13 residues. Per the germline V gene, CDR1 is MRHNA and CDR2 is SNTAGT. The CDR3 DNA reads TGTGCCAGCAGTAGCGGGAGCACAGATACGCAGTATTTT. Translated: CASSSGSTDTQYF.

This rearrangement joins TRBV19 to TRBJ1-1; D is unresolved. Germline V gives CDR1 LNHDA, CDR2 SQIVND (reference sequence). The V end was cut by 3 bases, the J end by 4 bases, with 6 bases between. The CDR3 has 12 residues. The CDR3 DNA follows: TGTGCCAGTAGTATTGGGGTCACTGAAGCTTTCTTT. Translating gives CASSIGVTEAFF.

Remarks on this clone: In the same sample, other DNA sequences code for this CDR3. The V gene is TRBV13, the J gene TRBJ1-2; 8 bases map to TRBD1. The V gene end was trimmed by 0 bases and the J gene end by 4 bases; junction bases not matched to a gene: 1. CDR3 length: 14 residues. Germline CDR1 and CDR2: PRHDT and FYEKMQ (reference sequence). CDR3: CASSLGTGGYGYTF. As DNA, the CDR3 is TGTGCCAGCAGCTTAGGTACAGGGGGCTATGGCTACACCTTC.

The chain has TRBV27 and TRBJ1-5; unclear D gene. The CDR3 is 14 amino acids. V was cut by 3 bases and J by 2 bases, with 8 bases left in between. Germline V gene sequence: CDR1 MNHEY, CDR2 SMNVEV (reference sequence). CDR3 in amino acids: CASSFRGGNQPQHF. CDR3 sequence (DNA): TGTGCCAGCAGTTTTCGGGGAGGCAATCAGCCCCAGCATTTT.

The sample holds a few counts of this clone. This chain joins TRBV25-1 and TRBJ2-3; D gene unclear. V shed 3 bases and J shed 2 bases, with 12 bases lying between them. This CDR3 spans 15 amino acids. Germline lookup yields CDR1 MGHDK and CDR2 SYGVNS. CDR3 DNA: TGTGCCAGCAGTGATGGGGAAGGGCACACAGATACGCAGTATTTT. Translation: CASSDGEGHTDTQYF. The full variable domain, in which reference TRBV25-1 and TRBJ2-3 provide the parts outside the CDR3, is EADIYQTPRYLVIGTGKKITLECSQTMGHDKMYWYQQDPGMELHLIHYSYGVNSTEKGDLSSESTVSRIRTEHFPLTLESARPSHTSQYLCASSDGEGHTDTQYFGPGTRLTVL.

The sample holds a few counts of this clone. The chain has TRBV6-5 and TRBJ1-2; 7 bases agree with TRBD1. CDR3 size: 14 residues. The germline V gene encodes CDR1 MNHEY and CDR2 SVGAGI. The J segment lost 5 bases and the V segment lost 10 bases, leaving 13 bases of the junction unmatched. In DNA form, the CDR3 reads TGTGCCACCTACCAAACAGGGGTGGTATATGGCTACACCTTC. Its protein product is CATYQTGVVYGYTF.

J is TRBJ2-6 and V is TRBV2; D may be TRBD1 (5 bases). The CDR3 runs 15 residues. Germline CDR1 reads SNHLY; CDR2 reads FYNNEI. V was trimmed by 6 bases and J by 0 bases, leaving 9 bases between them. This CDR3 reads CASSQGFSGANVLTF. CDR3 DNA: TGTGCCAGCAGCCAGGGATTCTCTGGGGCCAACGTCCTGACTTTC.

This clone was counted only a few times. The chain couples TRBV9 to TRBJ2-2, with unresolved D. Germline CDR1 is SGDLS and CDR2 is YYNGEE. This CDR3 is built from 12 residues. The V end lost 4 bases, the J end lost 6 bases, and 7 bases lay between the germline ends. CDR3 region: CASSPHPGELFF. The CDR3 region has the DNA TGTGCCAGCAGCCCCCACCCCGGGGAGCTGTTTTTT.

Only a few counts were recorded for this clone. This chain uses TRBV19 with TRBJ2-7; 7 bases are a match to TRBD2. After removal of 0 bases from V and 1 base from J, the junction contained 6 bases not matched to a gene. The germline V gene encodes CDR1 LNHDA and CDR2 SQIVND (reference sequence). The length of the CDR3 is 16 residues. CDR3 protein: CASSIDLSSGSYEQYF. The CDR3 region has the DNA TGTGCCAGTAGTATAGATCTGTCTAGCGGATCCTACGAGCAGTACTTC.

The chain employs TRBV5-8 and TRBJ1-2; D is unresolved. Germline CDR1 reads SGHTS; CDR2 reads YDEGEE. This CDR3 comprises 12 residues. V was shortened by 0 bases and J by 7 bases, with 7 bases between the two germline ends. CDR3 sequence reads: CASSLGQSGYTF. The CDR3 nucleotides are TGTGCCAGCAGCTTGGGACAAAGTGGCTACACCTTC.

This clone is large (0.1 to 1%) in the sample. As DNA, the CDR3 is TGTGCCACCAGCAGCCCCATAATCGAGGGGGCGTTCGGCTACACCTTC. It specifies CATSSPIIEGAFGYTF. The J gene is TRBJ1-2, the V gene TRBV15; 7 bases are shared with TRBD1. Trimming removed 3 bases from V and 8 bases from J; junction bases left unmatched: 15. The V gene's germline CDR1 is LNHNV and CDR2 YYDKDF (reference sequence). There are 16 residues in the CDR3.

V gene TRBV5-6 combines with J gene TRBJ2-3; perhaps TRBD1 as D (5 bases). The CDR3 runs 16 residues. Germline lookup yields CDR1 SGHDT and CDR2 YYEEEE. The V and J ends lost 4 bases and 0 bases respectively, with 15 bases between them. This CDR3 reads CASSHLYRFSTDTQYF. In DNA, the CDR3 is TGTGCCAGCAGCCATTTATACAGGTTTAGCACAGATACGCAGTATTTT.